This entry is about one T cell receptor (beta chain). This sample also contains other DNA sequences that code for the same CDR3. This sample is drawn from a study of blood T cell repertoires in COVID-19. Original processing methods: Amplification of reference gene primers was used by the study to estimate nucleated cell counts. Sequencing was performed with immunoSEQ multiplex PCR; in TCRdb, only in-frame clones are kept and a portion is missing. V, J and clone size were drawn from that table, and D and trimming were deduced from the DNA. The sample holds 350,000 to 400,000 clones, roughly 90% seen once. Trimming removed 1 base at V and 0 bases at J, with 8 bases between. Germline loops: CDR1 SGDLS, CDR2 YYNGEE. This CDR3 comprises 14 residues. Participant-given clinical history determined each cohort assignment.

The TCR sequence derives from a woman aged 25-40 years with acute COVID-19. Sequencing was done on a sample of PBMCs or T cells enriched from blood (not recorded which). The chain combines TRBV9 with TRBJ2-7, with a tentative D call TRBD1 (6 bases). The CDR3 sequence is CASSVQGFSYEQYF. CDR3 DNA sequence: TGTGCCAGCAGCGTACAGGGGTTCTCCTACGAGCAGTACTTC.